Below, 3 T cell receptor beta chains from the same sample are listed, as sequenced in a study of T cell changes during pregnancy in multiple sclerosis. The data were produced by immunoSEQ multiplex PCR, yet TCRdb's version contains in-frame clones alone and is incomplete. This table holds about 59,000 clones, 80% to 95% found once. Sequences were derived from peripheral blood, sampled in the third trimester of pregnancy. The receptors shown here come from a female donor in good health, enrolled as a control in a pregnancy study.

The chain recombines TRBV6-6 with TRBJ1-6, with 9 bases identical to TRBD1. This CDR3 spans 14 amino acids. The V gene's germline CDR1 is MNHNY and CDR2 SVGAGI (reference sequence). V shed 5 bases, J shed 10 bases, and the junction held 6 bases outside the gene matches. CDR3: CASSKQGAGSPLHF. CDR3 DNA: TGTGCCAGCAGTAAACAGGGGGCAGGGTCACCCCTCCACTTT.

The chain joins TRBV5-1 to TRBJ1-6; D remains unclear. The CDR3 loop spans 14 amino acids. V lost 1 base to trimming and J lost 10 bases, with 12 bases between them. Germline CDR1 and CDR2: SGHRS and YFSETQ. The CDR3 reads CASSLPERGSPLHF. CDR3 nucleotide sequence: TGCGCCAGCAGCTTGCCAGAGAGAGGCTCACCCCTCCACTTT.

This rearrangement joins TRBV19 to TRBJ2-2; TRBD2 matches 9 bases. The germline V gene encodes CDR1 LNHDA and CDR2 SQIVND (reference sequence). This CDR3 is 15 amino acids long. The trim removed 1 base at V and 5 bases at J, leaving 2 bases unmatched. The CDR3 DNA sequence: TGTGCCAGTAGTATAGGGACTAGCGAAACCGGGGAGCTGTTTTTT. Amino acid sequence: CASSIGTSETGELFF.